This is a list of T cell receptor beta chains from one sample in a study of OX40 agonist ivuxolimab in advanced cancers. Sequencing used immunoSEQ multiplex PCR; TCRdb keeps in-frame clones, though not all of them. This table has approximately 80,000 clones, roughly 89% appearing once. The source material was CD4+ or CD8+ T cells sorted from blood, sampled in a trial of the OX40 agonist ivuxolimab. The receptor set was obtained from an adult with an advanced solid tumor such as melanoma, head and neck, liver or kidney cancer. The CDR3 runs from the conserved cysteine through the conserved F or W. Fields, in order: J gene, V gene, clone size, D gene, CDR3 DNA, CDR3 protein. The D gene is left open where the match is weak. Expanded clones get a size class; other rows say once, few or many, or leave the size out.

TRBJ1-1,TRBV5-1,.,.,TGCGCCAGCAGCCCCTACACGCGAAACACTGAAGCTTTCTTT,CASSPYTRNTEAFF
TRBJ2-7,TRBV9,.,TRBD1,TGTGCCAGCAGCATTCGGACAGGGGCCTACGAGCAGTACTTC,CASSIRTGAYEQYF
TRBJ2-3,TRBV27,once,.,TGTGCCAGCAGTCAATACCAAACAGATACGCAGTATTTT,CASSQYQTDTQYF
TRBJ1-2,TRBV30,.,TRBD1,TGTGCCGGACAGGGCCAGGGCTACACCTTC,CAGQGQGYTF
TRBJ1-1,TRBV7-9,.,.,TGTGCCAGCAGCGGCGGAGAGGGTCGGAAGGCTTTCTTT,CASSGGEGRKAFF
TRBJ1-1,TRBV27,.,.,TGTGCCAGCAGTTTTCTGGGCAGGAACACTGAAGCTTTCTTT,CASSFLGRNTEAFF
TRBJ1-1,TRBV5-1,.,.,TGCGCCAGCAGCTTGGCCGACCTGAACACTGAAGCTTTCTTT,CASSLADLNTEAFF
TRBJ2-1,TRBV20-1,.,.,TGCAGTGCTAGAAGCTACAATGAGCAGTTCTTC,CSARSYNEQFF
TRBJ1-2,TRBV27,.,.,TGTGCCAGCAGTTTCGGCAGCCGGGGTGGCTACACCTTC,CASSFGSRGGYTF
TRBJ2-7,TRBV30,.,TRBD2,TGTGCCGGGAGCGGGGGCACGAGCTCCTACGAGCAGTACTTC,CAGSGGTSSYEQYF
TRBJ1-2,TRBV7-8,.,TRBD1,TGTGCCAGCAGCCAGGACAGGGGTTACTATGGCTACACCTTC,CASSQDRGYYGYTF
TRBJ2-1,TRBV6-5,.,TRBD1,TGTGCCAGCAGTTACCTGACAGGGGAGTACAATGAGCAGTTCTTC,CASSYLTGEYNEQFF
TRBJ1-1,TRBV4-1,.,.,TGCGCCAGCAGCCAAGGTCCCGGGGGCGTCGTGAACACTGAAGCTTTCTTT,CASSQGPGGVVNTEAFF
TRBJ2-5,TRBV5-1,.,.,TGCGCCAGCAGCTTGACCCCCCAAGAGACCCAGTACTTC,CASSLTPQETQYF
TRBJ1-4,TRBV6-6,.,TRBD1,TGTGCCAGCAGTTCCTGGGGGACAGACCCTAGAAAACTGTTTTTT,CASSSWGTDPRKLFF
TRBJ1-2,TRBV28,.,.,TGTGCCAGCACAGAGCTGACCTATGGCTACACCTTC,CASTELTYGYTF
TRBJ1-1,TRBV6-6,.,.,TGTGCCAGCCTAGGGAGGTACACTGAAGCTTTCTTT,CASLGRYTEAFF
TRBJ1-1,TRBV5-4,once,.,TGTGCCAGCAGCTTGGGCGGTCGGAGGGAGAACACTGAAGCTTTCTTT,CASSLGGRRENTEAFF
TRBJ1-2,TRBV30,.,.,TGTGCCTGGGGGAGAATAACAGTTAACTATGGCTACACCTTC,CAWGRITVNYGYTF
TRBJ2-7,TRBV5-1,.,TRBD1,TGCGCCAGCAGCTTGGGACAGGGTTATTATATCTCCTACGAGCAGTACTTC,CASSLGQGYYISYEQYF
TRBJ1-1,TRBV13,once,.,TGTGCCAGCAGGGTTAACAGGTTCGAAGCTTTCTTT,CASRVNRFEAFF
TRBJ1-1,TRBV11-2,once,.,TGTGCCAGCAGCTTTTCTACGCCATTGGGAGCTTTCTTT,CASSFSTPLGAFF
TRBJ1-2,TRBV28,.,.,TGTGCCAGCAGTCCGGACAGACTCTATGGCTACACCTTC,CASSPDRLYGYTF
TRBJ2-2,TRBV2,many,TRBD1,TGTGCCAGCGGGACCGACAGGGGTAACACCGGGGAGCTGTTTTTT,CASGTDRGNTGELFF
TRBJ2-3,TRBV13,once,.,TGTGCCAGCAGCTTAGAAGGAGATACGCAGTATTTT,CASSLEGDTQYF
TRBJ2-1,TRBV4-2,.,TRBD2,TGTGCCAGCAGCCAAGATCCCCCCCTAGCGGAGAACAATGAGCAGTTCTTC,CASSQDPPLAENNEQFF
TRBJ1-5,TRBV28,.,.,TGTGCCAGCAGTTTACGGGGGGATCAGCCCCAGCATTTT,CASSLRGDQPQHF
TRBJ1-4,TRBV28,once,.,TGTGCCAGCAGATCCACCGGGTCAAACGACGTTAATGAAAAACTGTTTTTT,CASRSTGSNDVNEKLFF
TRBJ2-7,TRBV6-6,once,.,TGTGCCAGCAGTTATATCGGGGACGAGCAGTACTTC,CASSYIGDEQYF
TRBJ1-3,TRBV4-2,.,.,TGTGCCAGCAGCCCCAGGGACTTCACCATATATTTT,CASSPRDFTIYF
TRBJ2-5,TRBV28,.,.,TGTGCCAGCAGCCCCACGTACGAGACCCAGTACTTC,CASSPTYETQYF
TRBJ2-1,TRBV7-9,once,.,TGTGCCAGCAGCATACTGGATGAGCAGTTCTTC,CASSILDEQFF
TRBJ2-2,TRBV11-2,.,.,TGTGCCAGCAGAACGGGGATCGACACCGGGGAGCTGTTTTTT,CASRTGIDTGELFF
TRBJ1-1,TRBV30,.,.,TGTGCCTGGAGTCCCCGGGACACCGAAGCTTTCTTT,CAWSPRDTEAFF
TRBJ2-2,TRBV11-3,.,.,TGTGCCAGCAGCAGCTTTTTAGTTCGGGGGGCGGTCACCGGGGAGCTGTTTTTT,CASSSFLVRGAVTGELFF
TRBJ2-2,TRBV11-1,.,TRBD2,TGTGCCAGCAGCTTTCGAACTAGCGGGACGAACACCGGGGAGCTGTTTTTT,CASSFRTSGTNTGELFF
TRBJ2-5,TRBV12-2,.,.,TGTGCAAGTCGCCATGACGGGCGAAGCCAGTACTTC,CASRHDGRSQYF
TRBJ2-1,TRBV27,.,.,TGTGCCAGCAGTCAAAATCACGGGCTAGCGTGGAATGAGCAGTTCTTC,CASSQNHGLAWNEQFF
TRBJ2-4,TRBV6-1,.,TRBD2,TGTGCCAGCAGCTTACTAGCGGGAAGGTACATTCAGTACTTC,CASSLLAGRYIQYF
TRBJ1-5,TRBV15,.,.,TGTGCCACCAGCAGAGATCTGGGCGGTCAGCCCCAGCATTTT,CATSRDLGGQPQHF
TRBJ2-1,TRBV27,.,.,TGTGCCAGCAGTTTTTCCCCACGGGTCTCCTACAATGAGCAGTTCTTC,CASSFSPRVSYNEQFF
TRBJ1-5,TRBV28,once,TRBD1,TGTGCCAGCAGCTTACAGGGGGAAAGGAAACCTAGTAGCAATCAGCCCCAGCATTTT,CASSLQGERKPSSNQPQHF
TRBJ1-6,TRBV5-6,.,.,TGTGCCAGCAGCCCGTGGACGTCCCAACCCCTCCACTTT,CASSPWTSQPLHF
TRBJ2-7,TRBV28,.,.,TGTGCCAGCAGTTTTCAGGGGTCCCCCTACGAGCAGTACTTC,CASSFQGSPYEQYF
TRBJ1-2,TRBV4-1,.,TRBD1,TGCGCCAGCAGCCATGACAGGGGCTATGGCTACACCTTC,CASSHDRGYGYTF
TRBJ2-3,TRBV30,.,.,TGTGCCTGGAGTACCATAGCGGCTAGCACAGATACGCAGTATTTT,CAWSTIAASTDTQYF
TRBJ1-2,TRBV6-5,.,.,TGTGCCAGCAGTTCAGGGGCCGGGAATGGCTACACCTTC,CASSSGAGNGYTF
TRBJ1-2,TRBV28,.,.,TGTGCCAGCAGTTTATTGGGCAGGGGCGGGGACTACACCTTC,CASSLLGRGGDYTF
TRBJ1-3,TRBV4-1,.,.,TGCGCCAGCAGCCAAGCCGTCTCTGGAAACACCATATATTTT,CASSQAVSGNTIYF
TRBJ2-5,TRBV9,.,TRBD1,TGTGCCAGCAGCGCCGGGGACAGGGGAGAGACCCAGTACTTC,CASSAGDRGETQYF
TRBJ2-1,TRBV6-6,.,TRBD2,TGTGCCAGCAGTTGGGGAGCGGGAGCTAATGAGCAGTTCTTC,CASSWGAGANEQFF